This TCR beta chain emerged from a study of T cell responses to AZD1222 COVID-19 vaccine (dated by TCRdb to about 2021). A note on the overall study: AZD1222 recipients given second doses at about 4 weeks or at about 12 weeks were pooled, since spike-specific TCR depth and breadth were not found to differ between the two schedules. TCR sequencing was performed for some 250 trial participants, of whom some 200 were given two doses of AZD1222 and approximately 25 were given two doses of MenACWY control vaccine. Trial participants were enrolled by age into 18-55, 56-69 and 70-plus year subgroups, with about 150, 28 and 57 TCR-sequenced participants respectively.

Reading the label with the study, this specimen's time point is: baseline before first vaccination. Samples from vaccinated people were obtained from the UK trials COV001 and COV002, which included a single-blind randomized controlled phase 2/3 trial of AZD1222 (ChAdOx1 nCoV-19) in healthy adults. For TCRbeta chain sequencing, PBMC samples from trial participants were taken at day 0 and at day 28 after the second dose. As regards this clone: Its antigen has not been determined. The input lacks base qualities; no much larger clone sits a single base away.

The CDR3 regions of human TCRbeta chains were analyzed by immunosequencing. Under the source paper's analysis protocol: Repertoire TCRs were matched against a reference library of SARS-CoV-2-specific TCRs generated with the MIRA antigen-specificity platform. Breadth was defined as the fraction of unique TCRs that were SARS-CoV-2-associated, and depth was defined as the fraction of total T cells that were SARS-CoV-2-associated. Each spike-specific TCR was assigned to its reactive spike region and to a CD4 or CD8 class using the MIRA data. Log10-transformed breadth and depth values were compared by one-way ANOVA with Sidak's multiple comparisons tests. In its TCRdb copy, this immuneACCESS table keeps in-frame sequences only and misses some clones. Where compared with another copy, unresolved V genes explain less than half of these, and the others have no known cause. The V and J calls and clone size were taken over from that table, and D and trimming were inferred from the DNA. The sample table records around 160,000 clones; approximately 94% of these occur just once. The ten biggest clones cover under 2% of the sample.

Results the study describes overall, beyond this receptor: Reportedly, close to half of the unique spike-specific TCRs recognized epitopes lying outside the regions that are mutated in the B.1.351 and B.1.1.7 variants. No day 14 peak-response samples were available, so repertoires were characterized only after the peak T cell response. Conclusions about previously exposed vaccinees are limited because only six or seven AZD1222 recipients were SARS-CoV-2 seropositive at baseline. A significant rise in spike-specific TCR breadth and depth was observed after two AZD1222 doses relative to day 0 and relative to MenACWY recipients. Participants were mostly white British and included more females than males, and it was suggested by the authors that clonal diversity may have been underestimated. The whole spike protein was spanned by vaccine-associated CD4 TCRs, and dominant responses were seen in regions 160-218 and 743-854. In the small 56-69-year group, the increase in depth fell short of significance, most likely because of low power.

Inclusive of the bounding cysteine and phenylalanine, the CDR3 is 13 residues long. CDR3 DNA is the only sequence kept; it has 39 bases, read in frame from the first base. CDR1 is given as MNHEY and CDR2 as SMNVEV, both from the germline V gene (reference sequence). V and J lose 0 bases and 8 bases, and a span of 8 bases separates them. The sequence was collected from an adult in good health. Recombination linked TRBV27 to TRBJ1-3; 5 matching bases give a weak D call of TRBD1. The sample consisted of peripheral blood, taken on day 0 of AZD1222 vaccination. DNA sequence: TGTGCCAGCAGTTTATCGAGGGGAGACACCATATATTTT. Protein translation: CASSLSRGDTIYF.